This T cell receptor beta chain stems from a study of blood T cells in healthy people across ages (dated by TCRdb to about 2015). Study-wide context: In model experiments, template switching captured about one uniquely barcoded TCR beta cDNA molecule for every two T cells. To track age-related changes in TCR beta repertoire diversity, the study relied on deep sequencing normalized with unique cDNA molecular identifiers. The donors were split into four age groups: young (average 16 years), middle-aged (39), aged (62) and long-lived (roughly 80). To avoid experimental bias, donors of different ages were randomly spread across the sequencing lanes. The study analyzed two additional independent replicas of 1 million unique cDNA reads from the same blood draw for two donors, one aged 18 to 30 and one aged 80 or older. Overall study outcomes, separate from this receptor: As age increased, observed TCR beta diversity per million T cells dropped in a roughly linear way, and a significant reduction was already evident by age about 40. The long-lived group showed more naive CD4+ T cells, fewer expanded clones and increased TCR diversity than the aged group, suggesting age selection. The CMV infection status of donors was not known, potentially confounding age-related changes in expanded clonotypes. Total diversity estimates from one million sequenced T cells were considered lower bounds and underestimates. The percentage of naive T cells measured by flow cytometry correlated strongly with observed TCR beta diversity. Conclusive comparison of naive and antigen-experienced compartments was prevented by the profiling of bulk unsorted PBMCs.

The library was made by 5' RACE. Instrument used: Illumina HiSeq 2500. A second PCR of about 7 to 12 cycles was performed with a sample-barcoded 5' primer and a J-beta primer mix. Each TCR beta cDNA molecule received a unique molecular identifier from a template-switch 5' adaptor carrying 12 random nucleotides. Each sample yielded at least 3 million CDR3-containing paired-end reads. All of the RNA was converted into first-strand cDNA using the Mint cDNA synthesis kit, with a TRBC-specific oligonucleotide serving as the primer. Following uracil-DNA glycosylase treatment, a first 18-cycle PCR with universal primers M1SS and BC2_uni_R was performed on all cDNA. On the study's bioinformatics: Each sample was normalized by randomly selecting 1 million high-quality reads, each carrying a distinct molecular identifier. Reads sharing molecular identifiers were discarded rather than binned into consensus sequences. MiTCR, with a Q25 quality threshold and the strictest error-elimination algorithm, was used for CDR3 identification, clonotype clustering and error correction. Lower-bound total TCR beta diversity was estimated with a nonparametric unseen species model using Euler transformation. Using fastp at Q25 and MiXCR, TCRdb reprocessed the public reads and kept productive beta chains. CDR3 protein sequences are deduplicated, and each keeps its most common genes and DNA. For this entry, the V and J calls and clone size follow TCRdb and not the study's own pipeline. This sample is represented by 700,000 or so distinct CDR3 sequences; 20% to 25% of them were singletons. Roughly 22% of the sample goes to the ten largest clones.

In this sample, this clonotype turned up a few times. There is no known antigen for this receptor. Base-call qualities are not available, and no considerably larger clone is one nucleotide away. Systemically healthy Caucasian individuals from Russia, around 39 in total and aged 6 to 90 years, were included as donors. Each donor gave around 9.9 milliliters of peripheral blood, collected into EDTA-treated Vacutainer tubes. Ficoll-Paque density-gradient centrifugation was used to isolate PBMCs, with at least 7 million obtained per sample. Trizol reagent was used to extract total RNA from the PBMCs, yielding at least 5 micrograms per sample. Naive CD45RAhigh/CD27high T cell percentages were measured by flow cytometry on a PBMC aliquot from every donor. The germline V gene (reference sequence) sets CDR1 to SEHNR and CDR2 to FQNEAQ. V lost 1 base and J lost 3 bases; the stretch between them is 9 bases long. Its CDR3 holds 15 amino acids, cysteine through phenylalanine. The sequence is cut down to CDR3 DNA, 45 bases in frame from base 1.

Recombination connected TRBV7-9 to TRBJ1-4, with a tentative D gene TRBD1 over 5 matching bases. The sample was blood. The receptor was derived from a man between 65 and 85 years old in good health. CDR3 region: CASSLVRGANEKLFF. The DNA reads TGTGCCAGCAGCTTAGTGCGGGGCGCTAATGAAAAACTGTTTTTT.